These T cell receptor beta chains were read from a single sample in a study of blood T cell repertoires in COVID-19. Clones were sequenced by immunoSEQ multiplex PCR, and TCRdb holds only the in-frame ones, with some missing. The table shows some 78,000 clones, with roughly 88% occurring only once. What was sequenced was peripheral blood. The source of these receptors is a woman in her forties or fifties in a cohort sampled during active COVID-19. CDR3s include the opening cysteine and the closing phenylalanine or tryptophan. A D gene is named only where the DNA matches it firmly. Not all rows give a size; the values are once, few, many and, for expanded clones, a class.

size,J,V,D,CDR3,DNA
NA,TRBJ1-4,TRBV14,NA,CASSQVTGGEKLFF,TGTGCCAGCAGCCAAGTTACAGGCGGCGAAAAACTGTTTTTT
NA,TRBJ2-5,TRBV3-1/TRBV3-2,NA,CASSQVGETQYF,TGTGCCAGCAGCCAAGTCGGAGAGACCCAGTACTTC
NA,TRBJ2-2,TRBV12-3/TRBV12-4,TRBD1,CASSGQGGGELFF,TGTGCCAGCAGCGGACAGGGCGGCGGGGAGCTGTTTTTT
NA,TRBJ2-5,TRBV5-1,TRBD2,CASSLDLAGVSETQYF,TGCGCCAGCAGCTTGGATCTAGCGGGAGTTTCGGAGACCCAGTACTTC
NA,TRBJ2-3,TRBV27,TRBD1,CASSQGQGPKRDTQYF,TGTGCCAGCAGTCAGGGACAGGGTCCCAAGCGAGATACGCAGTATTTT
NA,TRBJ1-1,TRBV5-1,NA,CASSLEGMAEAFF,TGCGCCAGCAGCTTGGAGGGGATGGCTGAAGCTTTCTTT
NA,TRBJ2-3,TRBV2,TRBD2,CASTSGRSGTQYF,TGTGCCAGCACTAGCGGGAGGTCCGGTACGCAGTATTTT
NA,TRBJ2-6,TRBV5-1,TRBD1,CASSLLGQGARGANVLTF,TGCGCCAGCAGCTTGTTGGGACAGGGGGCGCGTGGGGCCAACGTCCTGACTTTC
NA,TRBJ1-1,TRBV28,TRBD1,CASSSKQGKMNTEAFF,TGTGCCAGCAGTTCGAAACAGGGGAAGATGAACACTGAAGCTTTCTTT
once,TRBJ1-5,TRBV29-1,NA,CSVGLSSNQPQHF,TGCAGCGTTGGGTTGAGTAGCAATCAGCCCCAGCATTTT
NA,TRBJ1-2,TRBV14,NA,CASSQFDRWLYGYTF,TGTGCCAGCAGCCAATTTGACAGGTGGTTGTATGGCTACACCTTC
NA,TRBJ1-2,TRBV28,NA,CASSPLVRPPAPKRDGYTF,TGTGCCAGCAGTCCGCTAGTAAGACCGCCAGCCCCCAAACGGGATGGCTACACCTTC
NA,TRBJ2-7,TRBV7-3,NA,CASSWQRGFYEQYF,TGTGCCAGCAGCTGGCAAAGGGGTTTCTACGAGCAGTACTTC
NA,TRBJ1-5,TRBV24-1,TRBD1,CATADRGINQPQHF,TGTGCCACCGCGGACAGGGGGATCAATCAGCCCCAGCATTTT
few,TRBJ2-1,TRBV10-1,TRBD2,CASSKAGGPRSYNEQFF,TGCGCCAGCAGTAAAGCGGGAGGGCCCCGGTCCTACAATGAGCAGTTCTTC
NA,TRBJ1-5,TRBV7-9,NA,CASSLLSNQPQHF,TGTGCCAGCAGCCTCCTTAGCAATCAGCCCCAGCATTTT
NA,TRBJ2-7,TRBV27,TRBD2,CASTPASGVDEQYF,TGTGCCAGCACCCCAGCTAGCGGAGTAGACGAGCAGTACTTC
NA,TRBJ2-7,TRBV3-1/TRBV3-2,NA,CASSQLYEQYF,TGTGCCAGCAGCCAATTATACGAGCAGTACTTC
NA,TRBJ1-2,TRBV7-8,NA,CASTSGVGLDYGYTF,TGTGCCAGCACCTCCGGTGTGGGCTTGGACTATGGCTACACCTTC
NA,TRBJ2-3,TRBV28,NA,CASVQGDTQYF,TGTGCCAGTGTTCAGGGAGATACGCAGTATTTT
NA,TRBJ2-6,TRBV5-1,TRBD2,CASSREGLGGANVLTF,TGCGCCAGCAGCCGGGAGGGACTCGGTGGGGCCAACGTCCTGACTTTC
NA,TRBJ1-3,TRBV28,NA,CASSLQGSYSGNTIYF,TGTGCCAGCAGTTTGCAGGGGAGCTACTCTGGAAACACCATATATTTT
NA,TRBJ2-7,TRBV2,NA,CASGAGNRGHEQYF,TGTGCCAGCGGAGCCGGGAATCGTGGCCACGAGCAGTACTTC
NA,TRBJ2-3,TRBV7-3,TRBD1,CASSFQTGTGNPDTQYF,TGTGCCAGCAGCTTCCAGACGGGGACAGGGAATCCAGATACGCAGTATTTT
NA,TRBJ2-6,TRBV11-2,NA,CASSLVGAVAGANVLTF,TGTGCCAGCAGCTTAGTAGGAGCGGTGGCCGGGGCCAACGTCCTGACTTTC
NA,TRBJ2-7,TRBV5-6,TRBD1,CASRLGTAYEQYF,TGTGCCAGCAGACTCGGGACAGCCTACGAGCAGTACTTC
NA,TRBJ1-5,TRBV7-9,NA,CASSLSEQPQHF,TGTGCCAGCAGTCTATCTGAGCAGCCCCAGCATTTT
NA,TRBJ1-2,TRBV18,NA,CASSYGVDYGYTF,TGTGCCAGCTCTTACGGGGTGGACTATGGCTACACCTTC
NA,TRBJ1-5,TRBV27,NA,CASSLRTAEQPQHF,TGTGCCAGCAGTTTAAGGACAGCGGAACAGCCCCAGCATTTT
NA,TRBJ1-1,TRBV10-3,NA,CAIQSIGNTEAFF,TGTGCCATCCAATCGATCGGGAACACTGAAGCTTTCTTT
NA,TRBJ1-2,TRBV7-8,TRBD1,CASSLVQGRNAIGPYGYTF,TGTGCCAGCAGCTTAGTACAGGGGAGGAACGCCATTGGACCTTATGGCTACACCTTC
NA,TRBJ2-5,TRBV5-5,TRBD1,CASGEGGSWETQYF,TGTGCCAGTGGGGAAGGGGGCAGTTGGGAGACCCAGTACTTC
NA,TRBJ2-2,TRBV6-5,NA,CASHMTESSTGELFF,TGTGCCAGCCATATGACGGAGAGCTCCACCGGGGAGCTGTTTTTT
few,TRBJ2-2,TRBV2,NA,CASSEALAGSGELFF,TGTGCCAGCAGTGAAGCGCTGGCAGGGTCCGGGGAGCTGTTTTTT
NA,TRBJ2-7,TRBV4-1,NA,CASSLGDGVGYEQYF,TGCGCCAGCAGCCTAGGGGATGGGGTGGGGTACGAGCAGTACTTC